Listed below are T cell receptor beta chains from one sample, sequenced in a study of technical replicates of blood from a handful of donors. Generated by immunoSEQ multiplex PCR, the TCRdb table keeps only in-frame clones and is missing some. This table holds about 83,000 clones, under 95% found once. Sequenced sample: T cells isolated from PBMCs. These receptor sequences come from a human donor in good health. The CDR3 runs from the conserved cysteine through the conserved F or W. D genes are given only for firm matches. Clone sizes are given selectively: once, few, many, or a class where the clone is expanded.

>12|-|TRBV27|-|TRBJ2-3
CASSTPARTQYF
TGTGCCAGCAGTACACCCGCTAGAACGCAGTATTTT
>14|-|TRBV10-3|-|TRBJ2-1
CAISGSRGNNEQFF
TGTGCCATCAGTGGTAGTCGAGGAAACAATGAGCAGTTCTTC
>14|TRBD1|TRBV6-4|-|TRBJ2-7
CASSQNRGSVEQYF
TGTGCCAGCAGTCAGAACAGGGGGTCTGTGGAGCAGTACTTC
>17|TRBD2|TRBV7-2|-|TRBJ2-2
CASSLVRTSGGTGELFF
TGTGCCAGCAGCTTAGTGCGGACTAGCGGGGGTACCGGGGAGCTGTTTTTT
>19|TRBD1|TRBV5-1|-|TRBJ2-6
CASSLVGQGTAYGANVLTF
TGCGCCAGCAGCTTGGTAGGACAGGGTACCGCTTATGGGGCCAACGTCCTGACTTTC
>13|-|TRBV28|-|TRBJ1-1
CASSLAGYTEAFF
TGTGCCAGCAGTTTAGCAGGTTACACTGAAGCTTTCTTT
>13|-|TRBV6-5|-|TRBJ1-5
CASSYARGQPQHF
TGTGCCAGCAGTTACGCCCGGGGTCAGCCCCAGCATTTT
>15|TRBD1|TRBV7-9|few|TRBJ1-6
CASNRPGQRNSPLHF
TGTGCCAGCAATCGGCCGGGACAGAGGAATTCACCCCTCCACTTT
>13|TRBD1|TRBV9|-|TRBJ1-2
CASTGTVTYGYTF
TGTGCCAGCACCGGGACAGTAACCTATGGCTACACCTTC
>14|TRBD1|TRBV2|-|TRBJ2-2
CASFRTGDTGELFF
TGTGCCAGCTTTAGGACAGGTGACACCGGGGAGCTGTTTTTT
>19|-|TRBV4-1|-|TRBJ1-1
CASSPKWSEVEGLNTEAFF
TGCGCCAGCAGCCCAAAGTGGTCGGAGGTGGAAGGTTTGAACACTGAAGCTTTCTTT
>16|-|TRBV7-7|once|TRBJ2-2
CASSQGFLTDTGELFF
TGTGCCAGCAGCCAGGGGTTTCTGACGGACACCGGGGAGCTGTTTTTT
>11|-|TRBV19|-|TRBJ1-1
CASIMNTEAFF
TGTGCCAGTATTATGAACACTGAAGCTTTCTTT
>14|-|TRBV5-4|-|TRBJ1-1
CASSLRGVNTEAFF
TGTGCCAGCAGCTTGCGGGGGGTGAACACTGAAGCTTTCTTT
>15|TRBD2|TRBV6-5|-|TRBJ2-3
CASSFSGLATDTQYF
TGTGCCAGCAGTTTCTCGGGACTAGCGACAGATACGCAGTATTTT
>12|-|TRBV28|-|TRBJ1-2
CASRGQSDGYTF
TGTGCCAGCAGAGGACAGAGCGATGGCTACACCTTC
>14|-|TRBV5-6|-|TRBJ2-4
CASSLGLAKNIQYF
TGTGCCAGCAGCTTGGGACTAGCCAAAAACATTCAGTACTTC
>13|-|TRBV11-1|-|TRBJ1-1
CASSLYLGQKAFF
TGTGCCAGCAGCTTGTATCTGGGGCAGAAAGCTTTCTTT
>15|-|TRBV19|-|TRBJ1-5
CASSTTGGGNQPQHF
TGTGCCAGTAGTACAACCGGGGGTGGGAATCAGCCCCAGCATTTT
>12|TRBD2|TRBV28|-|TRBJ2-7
CASSRGAYEQYF
TGTGCCAGCAGTCGGGGGGCCTACGAGCAGTACTTC
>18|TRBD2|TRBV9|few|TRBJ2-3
CASSVGPLAGGLGDTQYF
TGTGCCAGCAGCGTAGGACCCCTAGCGGGGGGGCTCGGAGATACGCAGTATTTT
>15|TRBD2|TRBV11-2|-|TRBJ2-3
CASSRSGIGTDTQYF
TGTGCCAGCAGCCGTAGCGGGATAGGCACAGATACGCAGTATTTT
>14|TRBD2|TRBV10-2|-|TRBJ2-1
CASSSGASYNEQFF
TGCGCCAGCAGTAGCGGGGCCTCCTACAATGAGCAGTTCTTC
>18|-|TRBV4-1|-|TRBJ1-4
CASSQVGESVPANEKLFF
TGCGCCAGCAGCCAAGTAGGGGAAAGTGTTCCGGCTAATGAAAAACTGTTTTTT
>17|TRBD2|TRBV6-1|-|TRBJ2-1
CASSGQMGLADYNEQFF
TGTGCCAGCAGTGGACAGATGGGACTAGCGGACTACAATGAGCAGTTCTTC
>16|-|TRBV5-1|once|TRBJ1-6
CASSTGLGGGDSPLHF
TGCGCCAGCAGCACTGGACTGGGAGGTGGGGATTCACCCCTCCACTTT
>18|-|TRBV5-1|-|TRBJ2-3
CASSSASLLGIRTDTQYF
TGCGCCAGCAGCTCGGCTAGCCTCTTGGGGATCCGCACAGATACGCAGTATTTT
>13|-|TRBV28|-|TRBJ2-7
CASSLTTPYEQYF
TGTGCCAGCAGTTTAACTACCCCCTACGAGCAGTACTTC
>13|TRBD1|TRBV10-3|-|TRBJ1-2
CAISGGQGGGYTF
TGTGCCATCAGTGGAGGACAGGGCGGAGGCTACACCTTC
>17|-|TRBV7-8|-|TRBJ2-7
CASSGRRWQRQIYEQYF
TGTGCCAGCAGCGGCAGACGATGGCAGCGGCAAATCTACGAGCAGTACTTC
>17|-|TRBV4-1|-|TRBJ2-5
CASSQEAGRGLQETQYF
TGCGCCAGCAGCCAAGAGGCGGGGCGGGGTCTCCAAGAGACCCAGTACTTC
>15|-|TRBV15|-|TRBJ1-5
CATSRDAASGQPQHF
TGTGCCACCAGCAGAGATGCGGCTTCGGGTCAGCCCCAGCATTTT
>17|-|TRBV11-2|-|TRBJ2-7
CASSLDSDSRDYYEQYF
TGTGCCAGCAGCTTAGACTCGGACAGCCGGGACTACTACGAGCAGTACTTC
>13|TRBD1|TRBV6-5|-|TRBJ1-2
CASRQQGARGYTF
TGTGCCAGCAGACAACAGGGGGCGCGTGGCTACACCTTC
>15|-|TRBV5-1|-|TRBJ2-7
CASSRTVQGWNEQYF
TGCGCCAGCAGCCGGACGGTACAGGGCTGGAACGAGCAGTACTTC
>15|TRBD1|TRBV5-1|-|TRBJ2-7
CASSQGQGASYEQYF
TGCGCCAGCAGCCAGGGGCAGGGGGCCTCCTACGAGCAGTACTTC
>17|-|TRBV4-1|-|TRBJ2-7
CASSQKPAAISSYEQYF
TGCGCCAGCAGCCAAAAGCCTGCGGCGATCAGCTCCTACGAGCAGTACTTC
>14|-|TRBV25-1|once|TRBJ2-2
CASSDERNTGELFF
TGTGCCAGCTCAGATGAGCGGAACACCGGGGAGCTGTTTTTT
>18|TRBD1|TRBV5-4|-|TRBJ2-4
CASSSRQGGRSAKNIQYF
TGTGCCAGCAGCTCCCGACAGGGGGGGCGATCAGCCAAAAACATTCAGTACTTC
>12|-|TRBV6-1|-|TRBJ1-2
CASSDRYYGYTF
TGTGCCAGCAGTGACAGGTACTATGGCTACACCTTC
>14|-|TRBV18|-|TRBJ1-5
CASSPRQGNQPQHF
TGTGCCAGCTCACCGCGTCAGGGCAATCAGCCCCAGCATTTT